Below, one T cell receptor beta chain is given with its context. What it binds is unknown. The sample originates from a study of PD-L1 blockade in urothelial cancer. Study context: T cells numbered a median of roughly 150,000 in the blood samples. Study outcomes and limitations: Pretreatment peripheral blood TCR clonality that fell below the median predicted better survival among the patients studied.

CDR3 length: 16 residues. From germline, CDR1 is GTSNPN and CDR2 SVGIG (reference sequence). The V and J ends lost 0 bases and 6 bases, in that order; junction bases with no gene match: 5. Only in-frame clones appear in the TCRdb table, and some are missing; sequencing was by immunoSEQ multiplex PCR. Here the sample spans approximately 83,000 clones, 70% to 90% being singletons. The sample's time point: peripheral blood 6 weeks after treatment start. The sample was PBMCs, taken around atezolizumab (anti-PD-L1) treatment. This sequence originates from a man aged 70 or older with urothelial cancer. This chain links TRBV30 with TRBJ2-2; 12 nucleotides line up with TRBD1. CDR3 amino acids: CAWSVGDRGLSGELFF. The CDR3 region has the DNA TGTGCCTGGAGTGTCGGGGACAGGGGGCTATCCGGGGAGCTGTTTTTT.